This is a list of T cell receptor beta chains from one sample in a study of T cells after yellow fever vaccination. TCRdb reprocessed the 5' RACE reads with MiXCR, giving one entry per CDR3 protein. The sample shows 250,000 to 300,000 distinct CDR3 sequences, roughly 13% of them seen only once. Material: CD4+ T cells sorted from PBMCs, obtained 45 days after the yellow fever booster vaccination. All receptors come from a man aged 30 to 45 who received the YFV17D yellow fever vaccine. CDR3s include the opening cysteine and the closing phenylalanine or tryptophan. D genes are given only for firm matches. Only some rows state a clone size, as once, few, many or a class for expanded clones.

TRBJ2-1,.,TRBV19,few,CASNRDGEQFF,TGTGCCAGTAACAGGGACGGTGAGCAGTTCTTC
TRBJ1-2,.,TRBV7-2,.,CASSLALFRDPNYGYTF,TGTGCCAGCAGCTTAGCGCTTTTTAGGGACCCAAACTATGGCTACACCTTC
TRBJ2-1,TRBD2,TRBV28,.,CARNGTSGRAFF,TGTGCCAGAAACGGGACTAGCGGGAGGGCCTTCTTC
TRBJ2-5,.,TRBV21-1,many,CASSKDRTSGLQETQYF,TGTGCCAGCAGCAAAGATCGGACTAGCGGGCTACAAGAGACCCAGTACTTC
TRBJ1-6,.,TRBV20-1,.,CSARNQLQGESPLHF,TGCAGTGCTAGAAATCAGCTCCAGGGAGAATCACCCCTCCACTTT
TRBJ2-1,TRBD2,TRBV7-2,.,CASSFVASGYNEQFF,TGTGCCAGCAGCTTCGTGGCTAGCGGTTACAATGAGCAGTTCTTC
TRBJ1-1,.,TRBV6-5,few,CASSYRATGSAFF,TGTGCCAGCAGTTATCGAGCAACAGGGTCGGCTTTCTTT
TRBJ2-1,.,TRBV4-3,few,CASSEEEEGAKFF,TGCGCCAGCAGCGAAGAAGAGGAGGGGGCTAAGTTCTTC
TRBJ2-4,.,TRBV12-3/TRBV12-4,.,CASSLDSNNIQYF,TGTGCCAGCAGCCTCGACAGTAACAACATTCAGTACTTC
TRBJ2-5,.,TRBV6-1,few,CASSLGAQYF,TGTGCCAGCAGTCTCGGCGCCCAGTACTTC
TRBJ2-1,.,TRBV15,few,CATRSSQSSYNEQFF,TGTGCCACCAGGAGCTCCCAGAGCTCCTACAATGAGCAGTTCTTC
TRBJ1-5,.,TRBV20-1,.,CSASPGGGNQPQHF,TGCAGTGCTAGTCCCGGGGGGGGCAATCAGCCCCAGCATTTT
TRBJ2-3,.,TRBV6-1,few,CASSRLRADTQYF,TGTGCCAGCAGTCGGCTACGAGCAGATACGCAGTATTTT
TRBJ2-5,.,TRBV2,.,CASSGTVVMVTQYF,TGTGCCAGCAGTGGGACAGTGGTAATGGTGACCCAGTACTTC
TRBJ1-2,TRBD1,TRBV5-1,few,CASSLDAGTGNGYTF,TGCGCCAGCAGCTTGGACGCCGGGACAGGGAATGGCTACACCTTC
TRBJ1-3,.,TRBV24-1,few,CATSDVNTIYF,TGTGCCACCAGTGATGTAAACACCATATATTTT
TRBJ2-5,TRBD2,TRBV20-1,few,CSAREVTSATERETQYF,TGCAGTGCTAGAGAGGTGACTAGCGCCACGGAGAGAGAGACCCAGTACTTC
TRBJ2-3,TRBD2,TRBV7-8,.,CASSRARTSGTDTQYF,TGTGCCAGCAGCCGAGCAAGGACTAGCGGCACAGATACGCAGTATTTT
TRBJ2-7,TRBD2,TRBV7-2,.,CASRTIAGAYEQYF,TGTGCCAGCAGGACAATAGCGGGAGCCTACGAGCAGTACTTC
TRBJ2-1,.,TRBV5-5,many,CASSLGLARDNEQFF,TGTGCCAGCAGCTTAGGTCTAGCGAGGGACAATGAGCAGTTCTTC
TRBJ2-1,.,TRBV12-3/TRBV12-4,few,CASRNREGPYNEQFF,TGTGCCAGCAGAAACAGGGAGGGGCCCTACAATGAGCAGTTCTTC
TRBJ1-5,TRBD1,TRBV12-3/TRBV12-4,.,CASSLGGGGNQPQHF,TGTGCCAGCAGTTTAGGAGGGGGCGGCAATCAGCCCCAGCATTTT
TRBJ1-3,.,TRBV4-2,few,CASGNVEPGNTIYF,TGTGCCAGCGGGAACGTCGAACCTGGAAACACCATATATTTT
TRBJ2-7,.,TRBV7-9,few,CASSFSPGVARHEQYF,TGTGCCAGCAGCTTTAGCCCAGGGGTAGCACGTCACGAGCAGTACTTC
TRBJ2-5,TRBD2,TRBV24-1,.,CATAAGTSGRAGETQYF,TGTGCCACCGCCGCCGGGACTAGCGGGAGGGCCGGTGAGACCCAGTACTTC
TRBJ2-3,.,TRBV25-1,few,CASSVPMGFGPDTQYF,TGTGCCAGCAGTGTCCCAATGGGGTTTGGCCCAGATACGCAGTATTTT
TRBJ1-4,.,TRBV6-1,few,CASRPQLTETNEKLFF,TGTGCCAGCAGACCCCAACTGACAGAAACTAATGAAAAACTGTTTTTT
TRBJ2-7,.,TRBV3-1,few,CASSPLFGYEQYF,TGTGCCAGCAGCCCGCTATTCGGGTACGAGCAGTACTTC
TRBJ2-3,TRBD2,TRBV5-5,few,CASSEGLVDLTDTQYF,TGTGCCAGCAGCGAGGGACTAGTAGACCTCACAGATACGCAGTATTTT
TRBJ2-3,.,TRBV5-1,few,CASSSAGGLDTQYF,TGCGCCAGCAGCTCCGCAGGGGGGTTAGATACGCAGTATTTT
TRBJ2-7,.,TRBV20-1,many,CSARQRLSSYEQYF,TGCAGTGCTAGACAACGGTTGAGCTCCTACGAGCAGTACTTC
TRBJ2-1,.,TRBV6-2/TRBV6-3,.,CASSEMPTVWEQFF,TGTGCCAGCAGTGAGATGCCCACCGTTTGGGAGCAGTTCTTC
TRBJ2-3,.,TRBV15,.,CATSRRLESTDTQYF,TGTGCCACCAGCAGAAGACTGGAAAGCACAGATACGCAGTATTTT
TRBJ2-3,TRBD2,TRBV10-3,many,CAIKAGGERLGTDTQYF,TGTGCCATCAAGGCGGGAGGGGAGCGCTTAGGCACAGATACGCAGTATTTT
TRBJ2-3,TRBD2,TRBV28,few,CASSFWPSGRASTDTQYF,TGTGCCAGCAGTTTTTGGCCTAGCGGGAGAGCTAGCACAGATACGCAGTATTTT
TRBJ2-3,TRBD2,TRBV20-1,.,CSAPGTSGYAQYF,TGCAGTGCTCCTGGGACTAGCGGGTACGCGCAGTATTTT
TRBJ2-2,TRBD2,TRBV10-2,.,CASTDRGVAGELFF,TGCGCCAGCACTGACCGGGGGGTAGCCGGGGAGCTGTTTTTT
TRBJ2-7,TRBD2,TRBV7-2,.,CASSLGLAGDTYF,TGTGCCAGCAGCTTAGGACTAGCGGGAGATACGTACTTC
TRBJ2-2,TRBD2,TRBV7-2,few,CASSPNTLAATGELFF,TGTGCCAGCAGCCCTAATACTCTAGCGGCCACCGGGGAGCTGTTTTTT
TRBJ2-7,.,TRBV27,many,CASRAGQLYEQYF,TGTGCCAGCAGGGCGGGACAGTTGTACGAGCAGTACTTC